This TCR beta chain was identified in a study of blood T cells in healthy people across ages. V gave up 4 bases and J gave up 6 bases, with 16 bases separating them. This CDR3 comprises 15 residues. Alongside a J-beta primer mix, a sample-barcoded 5' primer served in a second PCR lasting roughly 6 to 11 cycles. MiXCR was run by TCRdb on the 5' RACE reads, yielding one entry per CDR3 protein. The sample consists of 650,000 to 1,000,000 distinct CDR3 sequences, less than 60% of them appearing once. The sequence came from a man at least 80 years old in good health. Source material: blood. The genes are TRBV12-3 or TRBV12-4 and TRBJ2-1; TRBD1 or TRBD2 may be the D gene (6 bases each). This CDR3 is CASSWRGDHVNEQFF. CDR3 DNA sequence: TGTGCCAGCAGTTGGAGGGGGGATCATGTCAATGAGCAGTTCTTC.